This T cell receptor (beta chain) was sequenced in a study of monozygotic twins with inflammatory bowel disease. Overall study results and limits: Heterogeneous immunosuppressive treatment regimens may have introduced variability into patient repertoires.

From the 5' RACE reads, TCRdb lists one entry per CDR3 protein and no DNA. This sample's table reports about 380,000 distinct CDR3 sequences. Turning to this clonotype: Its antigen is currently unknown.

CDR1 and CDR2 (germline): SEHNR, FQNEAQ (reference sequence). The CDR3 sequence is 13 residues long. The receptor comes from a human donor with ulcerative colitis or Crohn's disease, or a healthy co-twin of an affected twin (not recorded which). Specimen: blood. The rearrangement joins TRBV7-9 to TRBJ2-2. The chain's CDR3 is CASSLGRVGELFF. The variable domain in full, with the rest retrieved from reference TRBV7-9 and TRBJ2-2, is DTGVSQNPRHKITKRGQNVTFRCDPISEHNRLYWYRQTLGQGPEFLTYFQNEAQLEKSRLLSDRFSAERPKGSFSTLEIQRTEQGDSAMYLCASSLGRVGELFFGEGSRLTVL.